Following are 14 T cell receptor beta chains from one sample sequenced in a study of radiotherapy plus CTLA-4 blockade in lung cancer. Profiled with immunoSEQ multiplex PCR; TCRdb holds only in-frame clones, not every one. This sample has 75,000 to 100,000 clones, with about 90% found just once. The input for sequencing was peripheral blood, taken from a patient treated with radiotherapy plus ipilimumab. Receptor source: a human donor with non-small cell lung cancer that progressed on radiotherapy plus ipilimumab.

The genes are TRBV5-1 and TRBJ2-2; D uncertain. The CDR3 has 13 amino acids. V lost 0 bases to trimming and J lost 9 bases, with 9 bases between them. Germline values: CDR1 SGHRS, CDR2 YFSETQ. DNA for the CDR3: TGCGCCAGCAGCTTGGCCTTTGATCGGGAGCTGTTTTTT. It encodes CASSLAFDRELFF.

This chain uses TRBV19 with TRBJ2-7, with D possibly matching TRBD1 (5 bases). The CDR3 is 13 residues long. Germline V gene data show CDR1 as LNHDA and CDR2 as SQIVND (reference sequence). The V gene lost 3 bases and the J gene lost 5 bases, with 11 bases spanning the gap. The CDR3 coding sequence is TGTGCCAGTAGTATTAGGGGTGGAGACGAGCAGTACTTC. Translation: CASSIRGGDEQYF.

CDR3 nucleotide sequence: TGTGCCAGCTCACCAACGGTCTACGAGCAGTACTTC. Translation gives CASSPTVYEQYF. The gene calls are TRBV18 and TRBJ2-7; D call uncertain. The CDR3 loop spans 12 amino acids. CDR1 is KGHSH, CDR2 LQKENI, per germline. The V gene lost 2 bases and the J gene lost 3 bases, with 5 bases spanning the gap. Supplemented by reference TRBV18 and TRBJ2-7, the full variable domain reads NAGVMQNPRHLVRRRGQEARLRCSPMKGHSHVYWYRQLPEEGLKFMVYLQKENIIDESGMPKERFSAEFPKEGPSILRIQQVVRGDSAAYFCASSPTVYEQYFGPGTRLTVT.

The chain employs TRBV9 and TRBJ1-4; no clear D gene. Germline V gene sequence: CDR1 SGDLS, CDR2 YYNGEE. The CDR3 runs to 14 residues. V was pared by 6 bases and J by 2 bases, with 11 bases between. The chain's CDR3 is CASTWGPTNEKLFF. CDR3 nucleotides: TGTGCCAGCACCTGGGGTCCGACTAATGAAAAACTGTTTTTT.

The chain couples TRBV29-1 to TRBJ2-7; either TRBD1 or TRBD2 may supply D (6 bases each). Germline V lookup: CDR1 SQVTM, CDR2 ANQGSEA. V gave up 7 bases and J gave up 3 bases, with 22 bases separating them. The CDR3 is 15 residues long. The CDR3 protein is CSALKGGAGSYEQYF. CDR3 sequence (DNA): TGCAGCGCACTTAAGGGGGGAGCGGGTAGCTACGAGCAGTACTTC.

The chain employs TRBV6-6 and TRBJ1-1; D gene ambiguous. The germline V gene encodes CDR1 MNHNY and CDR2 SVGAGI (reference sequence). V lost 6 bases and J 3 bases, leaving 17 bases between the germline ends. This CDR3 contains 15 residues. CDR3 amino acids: CASSPPSNWDTEAFF. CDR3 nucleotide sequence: TGTGCCAGCAGCCCGCCCAGTAATTGGGACACTGAAGCTTTCTTT.

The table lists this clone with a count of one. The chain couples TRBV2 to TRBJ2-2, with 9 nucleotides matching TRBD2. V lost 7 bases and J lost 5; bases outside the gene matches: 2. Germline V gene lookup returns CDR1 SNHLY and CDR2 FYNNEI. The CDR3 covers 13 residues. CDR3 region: CASTREGTGELFF. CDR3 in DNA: TGTGCCAGCACGCGGGAGGGTACCGGGGAGCTGTTTTTT.

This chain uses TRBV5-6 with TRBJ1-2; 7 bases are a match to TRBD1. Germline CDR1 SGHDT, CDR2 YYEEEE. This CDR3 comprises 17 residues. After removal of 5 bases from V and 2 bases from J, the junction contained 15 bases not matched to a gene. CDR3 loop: CASSDDPKDRANYGYTF. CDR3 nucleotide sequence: TGTGCCAGCAGTGACGACCCCAAAGACAGGGCGAACTATGGCTACACCTTC.

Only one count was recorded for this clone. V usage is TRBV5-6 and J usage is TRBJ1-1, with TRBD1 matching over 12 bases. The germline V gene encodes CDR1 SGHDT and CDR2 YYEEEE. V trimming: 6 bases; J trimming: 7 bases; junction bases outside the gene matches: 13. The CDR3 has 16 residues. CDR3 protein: CASNPGTGGWYGEAFF. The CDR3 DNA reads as TGTGCCAGCAATCCCGGGACAGGGGGCTGGTACGGTGAAGCTTTCTTT.

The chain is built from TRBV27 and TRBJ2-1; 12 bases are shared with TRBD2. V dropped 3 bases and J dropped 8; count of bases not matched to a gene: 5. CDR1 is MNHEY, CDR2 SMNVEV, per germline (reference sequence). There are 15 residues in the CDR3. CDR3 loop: CASSFGTSGHDEQFF. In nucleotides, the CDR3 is TGTGCCAGCAGTTTTGGGACTAGCGGGCACGATGAGCAGTTCTTC.

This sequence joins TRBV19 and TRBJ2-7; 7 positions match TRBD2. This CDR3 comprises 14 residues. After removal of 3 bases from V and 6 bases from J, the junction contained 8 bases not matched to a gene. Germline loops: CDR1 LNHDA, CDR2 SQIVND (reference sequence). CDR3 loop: CASSMSAGVGEQYF. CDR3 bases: TGTGCCAGTAGTATGTCCGCGGGGGTCGGCGAGCAGTACTTC.

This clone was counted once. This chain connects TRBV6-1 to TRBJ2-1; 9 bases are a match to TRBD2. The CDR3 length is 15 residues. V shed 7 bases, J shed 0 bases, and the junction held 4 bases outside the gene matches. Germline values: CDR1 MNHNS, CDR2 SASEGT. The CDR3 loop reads CASNPSGNSYNEQFF. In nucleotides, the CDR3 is TGTGCCAGCAATCCTAGCGGGAACTCCTACAATGAGCAGTTCTTC.

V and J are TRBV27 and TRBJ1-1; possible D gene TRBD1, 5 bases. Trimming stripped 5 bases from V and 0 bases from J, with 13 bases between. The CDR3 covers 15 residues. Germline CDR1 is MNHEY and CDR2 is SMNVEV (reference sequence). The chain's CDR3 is CASSPRQIMNTEAFF. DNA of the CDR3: TGTGCCAGCAGTCCCCGACAGATTATGAACACTGAAGCTTTCTTT.

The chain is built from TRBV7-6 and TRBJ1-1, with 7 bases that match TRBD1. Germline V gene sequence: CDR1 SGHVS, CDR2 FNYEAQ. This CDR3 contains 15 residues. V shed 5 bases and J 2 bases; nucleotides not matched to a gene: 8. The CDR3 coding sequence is TGTGCCAGCAGCCACGATACAGGGGTTAACACTGAAGCTTTCTTT. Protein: CASSHDTGVNTEAFF. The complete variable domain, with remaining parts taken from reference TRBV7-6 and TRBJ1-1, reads GAGVSQSPRYKVTKRGQDVALRCDPISGHVSLYWYRQALGQGPEFLTYFNYEAQQDKSGLPNDRFSAERPEGSISTLTIQRTEQRDSAMYRCASSHDTGVNTEAFFGQGTRLTVV.